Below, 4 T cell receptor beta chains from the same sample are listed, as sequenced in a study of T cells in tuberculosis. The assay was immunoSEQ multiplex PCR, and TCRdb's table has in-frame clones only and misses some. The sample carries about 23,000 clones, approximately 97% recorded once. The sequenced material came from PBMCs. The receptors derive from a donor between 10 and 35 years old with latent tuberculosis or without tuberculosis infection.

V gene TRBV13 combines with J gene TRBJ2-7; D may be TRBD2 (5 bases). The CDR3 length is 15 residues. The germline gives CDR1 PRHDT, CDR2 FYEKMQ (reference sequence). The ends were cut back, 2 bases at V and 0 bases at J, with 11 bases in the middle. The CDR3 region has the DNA TGTGCCAGCAGCTTAAAGGGAGCGTACTCCTACGAGCAGTACTTC. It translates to CASSLKGAYSYEQYF.

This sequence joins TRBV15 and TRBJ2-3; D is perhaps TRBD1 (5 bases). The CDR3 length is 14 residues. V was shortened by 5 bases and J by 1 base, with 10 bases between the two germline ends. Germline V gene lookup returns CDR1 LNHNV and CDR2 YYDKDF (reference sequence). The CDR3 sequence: CATSQGWGTDTQYF. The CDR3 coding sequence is TGTGCCACCAGCCAGGGCTGGGGCACAGATACGCAGTATTTT.

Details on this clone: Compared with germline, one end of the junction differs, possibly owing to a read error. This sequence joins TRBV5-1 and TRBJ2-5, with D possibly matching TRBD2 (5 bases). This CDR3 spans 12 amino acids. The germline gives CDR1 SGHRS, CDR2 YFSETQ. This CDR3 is CAGSFPGETQYF. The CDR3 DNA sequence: TGCGCCGGCAGCTTCCCGGGGGAGACCCAGTACTTC.

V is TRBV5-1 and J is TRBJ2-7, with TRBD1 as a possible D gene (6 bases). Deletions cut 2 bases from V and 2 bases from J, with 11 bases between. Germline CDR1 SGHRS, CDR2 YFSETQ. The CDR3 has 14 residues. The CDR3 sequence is CASSFGTLTYEQYF. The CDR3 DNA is TGCGCCAGCAGCTTCGGGACACTTACCTACGAGCAGTACTTC.